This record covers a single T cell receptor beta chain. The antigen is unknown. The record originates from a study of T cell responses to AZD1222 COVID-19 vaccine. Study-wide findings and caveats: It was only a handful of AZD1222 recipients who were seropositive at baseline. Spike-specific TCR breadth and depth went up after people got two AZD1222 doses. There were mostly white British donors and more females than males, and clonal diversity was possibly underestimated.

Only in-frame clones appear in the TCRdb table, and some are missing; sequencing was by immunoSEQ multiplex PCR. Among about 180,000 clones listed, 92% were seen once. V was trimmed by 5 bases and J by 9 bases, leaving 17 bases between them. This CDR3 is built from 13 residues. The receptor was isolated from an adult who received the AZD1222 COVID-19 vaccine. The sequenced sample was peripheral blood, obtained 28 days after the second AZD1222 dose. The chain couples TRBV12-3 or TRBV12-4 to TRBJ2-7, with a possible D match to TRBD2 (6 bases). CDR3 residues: CASSPSLRGWQYF. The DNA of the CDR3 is TGTGCCAGCAGTCCCTCCCTCCGGGGGTGGCAGTACTTC.